This T cell receptor beta chain appears in the sequencing data of a study of control samples from healthy donors and cancer patients. Here immunoSEQ multiplex PCR was the method, and the copy in TCRdb shows in-frame clones only, minus some. The sample has about 78,000 clones, 85% to 90% seen once; the top ten hold less than 8.5%. There are 17 residues in the CDR3. Trimming cost V 4 bases and J 4 bases; bases outside gene matches: 11. Germline V CDR1 and CDR2: MNHEY, SVGEGT. The sample consisted of blood. This chain joins TRBV6-2 or TRBV6-3 and TRBJ2-1; 9 bases match TRBD1. This clonotype was sampled from a woman aged 55-69 years in good health. Written as DNA, the CDR3 is TGTGCCAGCAGTTCGCCGCCGGGGACAGGGTTTTACAATGAGCAGTTCTTC. This gives the protein CASSSPPGTGFYNEQFF.